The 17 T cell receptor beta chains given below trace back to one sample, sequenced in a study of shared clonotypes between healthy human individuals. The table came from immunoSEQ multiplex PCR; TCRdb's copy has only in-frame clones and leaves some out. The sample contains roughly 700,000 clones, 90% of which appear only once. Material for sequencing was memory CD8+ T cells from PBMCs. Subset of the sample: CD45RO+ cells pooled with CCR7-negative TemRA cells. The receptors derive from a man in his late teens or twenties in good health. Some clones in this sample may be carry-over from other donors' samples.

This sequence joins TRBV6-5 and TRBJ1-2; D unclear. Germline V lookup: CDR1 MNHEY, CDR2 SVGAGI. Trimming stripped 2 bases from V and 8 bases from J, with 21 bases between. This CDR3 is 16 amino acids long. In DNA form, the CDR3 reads TGTGCCAGCAGTTACGAGGAAACCCCTCCAGAGGCCGGCTACACCTTC. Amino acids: CASSYEETPPEAGYTF.

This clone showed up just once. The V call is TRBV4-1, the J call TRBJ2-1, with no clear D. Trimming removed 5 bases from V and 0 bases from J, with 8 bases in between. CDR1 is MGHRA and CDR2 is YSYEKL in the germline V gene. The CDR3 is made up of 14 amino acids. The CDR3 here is CASSGLGSYNEQFF. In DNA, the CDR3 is TGCGCCAGCAGCGGGCTCGGCTCCTACAATGAGCAGTTCTTC.

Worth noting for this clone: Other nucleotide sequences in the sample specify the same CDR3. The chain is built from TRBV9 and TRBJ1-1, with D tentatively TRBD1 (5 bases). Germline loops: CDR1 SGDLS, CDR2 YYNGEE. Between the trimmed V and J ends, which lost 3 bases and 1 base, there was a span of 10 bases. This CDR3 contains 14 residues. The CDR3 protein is CASSGRAANTEAFF. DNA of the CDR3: TGTGCCAGCAGCGGCAGGGCGGCGAACACTGAAGCTTTCTTT.

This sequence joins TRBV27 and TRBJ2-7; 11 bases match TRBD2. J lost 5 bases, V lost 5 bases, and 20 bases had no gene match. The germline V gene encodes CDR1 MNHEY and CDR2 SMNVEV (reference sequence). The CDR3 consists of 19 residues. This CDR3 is CASSDPTIAGGPSFHEQYF. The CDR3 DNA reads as TGTGCCAGCAGTGATCCCACCATAGCGGGAGGGCCTAGTTTCCACGAGCAGTACTTC.

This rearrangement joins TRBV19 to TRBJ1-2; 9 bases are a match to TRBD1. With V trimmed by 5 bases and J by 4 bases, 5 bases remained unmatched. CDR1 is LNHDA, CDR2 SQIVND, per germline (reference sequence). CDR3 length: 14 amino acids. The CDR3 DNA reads TGTGCCAGTAGTGACCGGGACAGGGTCTATGGCTACACCTTC. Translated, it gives CASSDRDRVYGYTF.

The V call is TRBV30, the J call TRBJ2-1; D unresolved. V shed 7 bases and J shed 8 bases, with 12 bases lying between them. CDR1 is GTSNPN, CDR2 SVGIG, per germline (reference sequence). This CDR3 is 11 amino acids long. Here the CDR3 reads CALHPTDEQFF. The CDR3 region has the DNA TGTGCCTTACACCCGACGGATGAGCAGTTCTTC.

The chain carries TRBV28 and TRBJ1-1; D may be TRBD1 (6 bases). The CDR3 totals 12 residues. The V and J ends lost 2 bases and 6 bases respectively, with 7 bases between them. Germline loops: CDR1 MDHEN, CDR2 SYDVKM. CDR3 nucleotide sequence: TGTGCCAGCAGTTTACGGGGGCCTGAAGCTTTCTTT. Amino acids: CASSLRGPEAFF.

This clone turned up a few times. This CDR3 is CSVGEGRATEAFF. Written as DNA, the CDR3 is TGCAGCGTTGGGGAGGGGCGAGCCACTGAAGCTTTCTTT. V and J are TRBV29-1 and TRBJ1-1, with a possible D match to TRBD1 (5 bases). The germline V and J ends were trimmed by 4 bases and 4 bases, with 13 bases remaining between them. This CDR3 has 13 residues. Germline V gene data show CDR1 as SQVTM and CDR2 as ANQGSEA.

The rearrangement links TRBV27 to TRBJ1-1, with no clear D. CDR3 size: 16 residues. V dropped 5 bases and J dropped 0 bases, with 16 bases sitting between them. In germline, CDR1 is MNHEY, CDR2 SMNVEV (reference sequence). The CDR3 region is CASSKTILSMNTEAFF. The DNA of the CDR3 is TGTGCCAGCAGTAAAACTATCCTCTCCATGAACACTGAAGCTTTCTTT.

The CDR3 DNA is TGTGCCAGCAGCTCCCCGGGACAGGGGTACCTCTTTGGGGCCAACGTCCTGACTTTC. The encoded protein is CASSSPGQGYLFGANVLTF. The rearrangement links TRBV9 to TRBJ2-6; 10 nucleotides line up with TRBD1. CDR1 is SGDLS and CDR2 is YYNGEE in the germline V gene. The CDR3 contains 19 residues. J lost 3 bases, V lost 4 bases, and 13 bases had no gene match.

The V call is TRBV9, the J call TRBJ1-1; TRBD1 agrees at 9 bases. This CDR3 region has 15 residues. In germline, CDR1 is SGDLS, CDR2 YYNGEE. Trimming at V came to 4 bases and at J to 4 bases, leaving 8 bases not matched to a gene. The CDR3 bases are TGTGCCAGCAGCTCCATTGGACAGGGGTCCACTGAAGCTTTCTTT. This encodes CASSSIGQGSTEAFF.

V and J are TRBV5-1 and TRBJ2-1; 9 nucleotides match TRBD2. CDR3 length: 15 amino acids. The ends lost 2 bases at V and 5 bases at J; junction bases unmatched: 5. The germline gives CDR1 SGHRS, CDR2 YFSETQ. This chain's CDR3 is CASSFSGSGDNEQFF. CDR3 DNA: TGCGCCAGCAGCTTTAGCGGGAGTGGGGACAATGAGCAGTTCTTC.

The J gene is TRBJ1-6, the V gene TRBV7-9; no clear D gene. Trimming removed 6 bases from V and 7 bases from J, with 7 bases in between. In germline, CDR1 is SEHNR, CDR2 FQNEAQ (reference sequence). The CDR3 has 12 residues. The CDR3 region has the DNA TGTGCCAGCAGAGATATAAATTCACCCCTCCACTTT. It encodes CASRDINSPLHF. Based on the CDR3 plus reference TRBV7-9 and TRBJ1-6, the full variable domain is DTGVSQNPRHKITKRGQNVTFRCDPISEHNRLYWYRQTLGQGPEFLTYFQNEAQLEKSRLLSDRFSAERPKGSFSTLEIQRTEQGDSAMYLCASRDINSPLHFGNGTRLTVT.

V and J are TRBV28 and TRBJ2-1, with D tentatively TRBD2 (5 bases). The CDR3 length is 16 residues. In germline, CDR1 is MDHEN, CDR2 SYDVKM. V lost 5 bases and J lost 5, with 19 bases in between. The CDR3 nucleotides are TGTGCCAGCAGTGACCCCGGGGTCAGTGGCAACAATGAGCAGTTCTTC. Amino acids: CASSDPGVSGNNEQFF.

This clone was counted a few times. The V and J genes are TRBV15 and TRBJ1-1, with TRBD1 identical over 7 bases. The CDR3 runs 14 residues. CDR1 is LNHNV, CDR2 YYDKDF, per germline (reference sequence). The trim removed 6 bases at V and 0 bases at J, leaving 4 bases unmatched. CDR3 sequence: CATRSGQLNTEAFF. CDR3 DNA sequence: TGTGCCACCAGATCGGGACAGCTGAACACTGAAGCTTTCTTT.

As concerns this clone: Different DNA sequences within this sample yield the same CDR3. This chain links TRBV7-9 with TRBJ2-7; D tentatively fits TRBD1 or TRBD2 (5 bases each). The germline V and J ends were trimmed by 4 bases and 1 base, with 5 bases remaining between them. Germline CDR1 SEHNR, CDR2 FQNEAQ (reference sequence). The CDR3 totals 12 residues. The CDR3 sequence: CASSWGSYEQYF. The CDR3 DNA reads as TGTGCCAGCAGCTGGGGGTCCTACGAGCAGTACTTC.

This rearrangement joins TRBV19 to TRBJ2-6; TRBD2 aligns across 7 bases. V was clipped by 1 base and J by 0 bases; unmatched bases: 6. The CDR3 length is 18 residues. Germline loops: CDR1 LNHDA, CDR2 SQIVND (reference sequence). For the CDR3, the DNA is TGTGCCAGTAGTATAGTTGGGCTAGCGGTCTCTGGGGCCAACGTCCTGACTTTC. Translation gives CASSIVGLAVSGANVLTF.